These T cell receptor beta chains were read from a single sample in a study of vaccination effects on CD4 cells after COVID-19. The assay was immunoSEQ multiplex PCR, and TCRdb's table has in-frame clones only and misses some. In the table there are about 73,000 clones, over 65% of which are singletons. Which antigens these TCRs recognize remains unknown. Here the sequenced sample was CD4+ T cells from PBMCs cultured without peptide, taken after COVID-19 vaccination. The source of these receptors is a human donor who received a COVID-19 vaccine. CDR3s include the opening cysteine and the closing phenylalanine or tryptophan. A D gene is named only where the DNA matches it firmly. Rows give clone size only sometimes, using once, few, many, or a class for an expanded clone.

V	size	J	D	DNA	CDR3
TRBV2	once	TRBJ1-5	-	TGTGCCAGTTCTCGGGGGTTGAATCAGCCCCAGCATTTT	CASSRGLNQPQHF
TRBV5-6	-	TRBJ2-5	-	TGTGCCAGCAGCCCACGACAGCACCAAGAGACCCAGTACTTC	CASSPRQHQETQYF
TRBV27	-	TRBJ1-1	-	TGTGCCAGCACAAAGCGAAGTGGGCTGAACACTGAAGCTTTCTTT	CASTKRSGLNTEAFF
TRBV27	-	TRBJ1-1	TRBD1	TGTGCCAGCAGTGGGGTAGGGACAGGGGACACTGAAGCTTTCTTT	CASSGVGTGDTEAFF
TRBV10-1	few	TRBJ2-3	-	TGCGCCAGCAGTGAGTCGAGGCCCGGGTCTGGTACGCAGTATTTT	CASSESRPGSGTQYF
TRBV5-8	-	TRBJ1-1	TRBD1	TGTGCCAGCAGCTTGCCCGGGACAGGGAGAGCCAAGAGCGAGATCTTT	CASSLPGTGRAKSEIF
TRBV5-1	-	TRBJ2-1	TRBD2	TGCGCCAGCAGCTTTACCCTTACTAGCGGGGGGGAGAATGAGCAGTTCTTC	CASSFTLTSGGENEQFF
TRBV19	-	TRBJ1-6	-	TGTGCCAGTAGTGGGCAGGGAAGCTCACCCCTCCACTTT	CASSGQGSSPLHF
TRBV9	-	TRBJ2-1	-	TGTGCCAGCAGCCCCCGCGGAGGGGGGGCCGTCTATGAGCAGTTCTTC	CASSPRGGGAVYEQFF
TRBV19	-	TRBJ1-4	-	TGTGCCAGTAGCGTCCTCACAAATGGTGAAAAACTGTTTTTT	CASSVLTNGEKLFF
TRBV9	-	TRBJ2-5	-	TGTGCCAGCAGCGTAGGAATCGATGAGACCCAGTACTTC	CASSVGIDETQYF
TRBV5-1	-	TRBJ1-5	-	TGCGCCAGCAGCTTGGGTCACAATCAGCCCCAGCATTTT	CASSLGHNQPQHF
TRBV5-1	-	TRBJ2-6	-	TGCGCCAGCGGCCAGTTATCTGGGGCCAACGTCCTGACTTTC	CASGQLSGANVLTF
TRBV6-6	-	TRBJ1-4	-	TGTGCCAGCAGTCGATTTCGGGGGGCTGGTGGAGTCGGAAAACTGTTTTTT	CASSRFRGAGGVGKLFF
TRBV7-8	-	TRBJ1-5	-	TGTGCCAGCAGCCCATACCTTTACAGGGTCGGGGACCCGGGATCAAGGAAAACTGATCAGCCCCAGCATTTT	CASSPYLYRVGDPGSRKTDQPQHF
TRBV10-2	-	TRBJ1-1	-	TGCGCCAGCAGTGACAGAGACCAAACTGAAGCTTTCTTT	CASSDRDQTEAFF
TRBV4-3	-	TRBJ2-5	-	TGCGCCAGCAGCCCTCGTGTAGTGGACGTCGGGGGCCAAGAGACCCAGTACTTC	CASSPRVVDVGGQETQYF
TRBV7-3	-	TRBJ2-2	-	TGTGCCAGCAGCTTAGCGTCGTCGAACACCGGGGAGCTGTTTTTT	CASSLASSNTGELFF
TRBV6-5	-	TRBJ1-5	-	TGTGCCAGCAGCGATGAGGGACGCCGGGGTCAGCCCCAGCATTTT	CASSDEGRRGQPQHF
TRBV18	once	TRBJ1-1	-	TGTGCCAGCTCACCACCCTGGGACGGCACTGAAGCTTTCTTT	CASSPPWDGTEAFF
TRBV7-3	-	TRBJ2-2	-	TGTGCCAGCAGCTTCCCCTCAAACCACTTATCGGGGGGCCCCGGGGAGCTGTTTTTT	CASSFPSNHLSGGPGELFF
TRBV5-6	-	TRBJ1-5	-	TGTGCCAGCAGCATCTGGTGGGCGAGCAATCAGCCCCAGCATTTT	CASSIWWASNQPQHF
TRBV28	-	TRBJ1-4	-	TGTGCCAGCAGCTCCAGGGGCGGGGGTGAAAAACTGTTTTTT	CASSSRGGGEKLFF